A selection of T cell receptor beta chains follows, all from one sample in a study of Ad26.COV2.S vaccination and SARS-CoV-2 variants. Clones were sequenced by immunoSEQ multiplex PCR, and TCRdb holds only the in-frame ones, with some missing. The table shows about 400,000 clones, with about 92% occurring only once. The sequencing used peripheral blood, collected in a trial of Ad26.COV2.S vaccine versus placebo. These receptors were taken from a person between 18 and 65 years old who received the Ad26.COV2.S COVID-19 vaccine or a placebo. Each CDR3 is given with its conserved first and last residue. A D gene is named only where the DNA matches it firmly. Rows give clone size only sometimes, using once, few, many, or a class for an expanded clone.

D: NA; J: TRBJ2-7; V: TRBV7-9; size: NA; CDR3: CASSLVTELQIEQYF; DNA: TGTGCCAGCAGCTTAGTCACAGAACTACAAATCGAGCAGTACTTC
D: TRBD2; J: TRBJ2-1; V: TRBV9; size: NA; CDR3: CASTERGGPTIEQFF; DNA: TGTGCCAGCACCGAACGGGGGGGCCCAACTATCGAGCAGTTCTTC
D: NA; J: TRBJ2-2; V: TRBV7-9; size: NA; CDR3: CASSPWEARNTGELFF; DNA: TGTGCCAGCAGCCCCTGGGAGGCAAGGAACACCGGGGAGCTGTTTTTT
D: NA; J: TRBJ2-7; V: TRBV14; size: NA; CDR3: CASSQDVGLGGEQYF; DNA: TGTGCCAGCAGCCAAGATGTGGGCCTCGGGGGCGAGCAGTACTTC
D: NA; J: TRBJ2-5; V: TRBV19; size: NA; CDR3: CASSIWPGPETQYF; DNA: TGTGCCAGTAGTATATGGCCAGGACCCGAGACCCAGTACTTC
D: TRBD2; J: TRBJ2-5; V: TRBV9; size: NA; CDR3: CASSVEDERGAFLETQYF; DNA: TGTGCCAGCAGCGTAGAAGATGAGCGGGGGGCCTTTCTGGAGACCCAGTACTTC
D: TRBD2; J: TRBJ2-3; V: TRBV19; size: NA; CDR3: CASSMGTSGGRLSTDTQYF; DNA: TGTGCCAGTAGTATGGGGACTAGCGGGGGCCGACTTTCCACAGATACGCAGTATTTT
D: TRBD1; J: TRBJ1-1; V: TRBV6-5; size: NA; CDR3: CASSLRGRGEAFF; DNA: TGTGCCAGCAGTCTCAGGGGGCGCGGTGAAGCTTTCTTT
D: TRBD2; J: TRBJ2-7; V: TRBV7-2; size: NA; CDR3: CASTLGLAGGLGEQYF; DNA: TGTGCCAGCACCCTGGGACTAGCGGGGGGGTTAGGCGAGCAGTACTTC
D: NA; J: TRBJ1-2; V: TRBV19; size: NA; CDR3: CASSIREGNGYTF; DNA: TGTGCCAGTAGTATTAGGGAAGGGAATGGCTACACCTTC
D: NA; J: TRBJ1-1; V: TRBV12-1; size: few; CDR3: CATGQGLALNTEAFF; DNA: TGTGCCACGGGACAGGGCCTTGCCTTAAACACTGAAGCTTTCTTT
D: NA; J: TRBJ2-5; V: TRBV7-2; size: NA; CDR3: CASSLAGGLETQYF; DNA: TGTGCCAGCAGCTTAGCGGGGGGGCTCGAGACCCAGTACTTC
D: TRBD1; J: TRBJ2-7; V: TRBV29-1; size: NA; CDR3: CSVAGTGGDEQYF; DNA: TGCAGCGTCGCCGGGACAGGGGGGGACGAGCAGTACTTC
D: NA; J: TRBJ1-5; V: TRBV19; size: NA; CDR3: CASSLGDQPQHF; DNA: TGTGCCAGTAGTTTGGGGGACCAGCCCCAGCATTTT
D: TRBD2; J: TRBJ2-3; V: TRBV5-6; size: NA; CDR3: CASSLVRGGHTDTQYF; DNA: TGTGCCAGCAGCTTGGTACGGGGGGGACACACAGATACGCAGTATTTT
D: TRBD2; J: TRBJ2-3; V: TRBV5-6; size: once; CDR3: CASSLWRGGASTDTQYF; DNA: TGTGCCAGCAGCTTGTGGCGCGGGGGGGCTAGCACAGATACGCAGTATTTT
D: NA; J: TRBJ1-2; V: TRBV30; size: once; CDR3: CAWRYIYYGYTF; DNA: TGTGCCTGGAGATATATATACTATGGCTACACCTTC
D: TRBD1; J: TRBJ1-1; V: TRBV29-1; size: NA; CDR3: CSVETGQMNTEAFF; DNA: TGCAGCGTTGAAACGGGACAGATGAACACTGAAGCTTTCTTT
D: TRBD1; J: TRBJ2-2; V: TRBV7-9; size: NA; CDR3: CASIPFRGQTGELFF; DNA: TGTGCCAGCATCCCCTTTAGGGGGCAGACCGGGGAGCTGTTTTTT
D: TRBD2; J: TRBJ2-1; V: TRBV9; size: NA; CDR3: CASGSGGMGNEQFF; DNA: TGTGCCAGCGGTAGCGGGGGTATGGGCAATGAGCAGTTCTTC
D: NA; J: TRBJ2-1; V: TRBV9; size: NA; CDR3: CASSVGGDNEQFF; DNA: TGTGCCAGCAGCGTAGGCGGGGACAATGAGCAGTTCTTC
D: TRBD1; J: TRBJ2-1; V: TRBV6-2/TRBV6-3; size: NA; CDR3: CASSFHPGTVPPHNEQFF; DNA: TGTGCCAGCAGTTTCCACCCTGGGACAGTCCCTCCCCACAATGAGCAGTTCTTC
D: NA; J: TRBJ1-1; V: TRBV20-1; size: NA; CDR3: CSASGAGRTEAFF; DNA: TGCAGTGCTAGTGGGGCGGGTCGGACTGAAGCTTTCTTT
D: NA; J: TRBJ1-1; V: TRBV10-2; size: NA; CDR3: CASQKEGRGTEAFF; DNA: TGCGCCAGCCAGAAGGAGGGAAGGGGCACTGAAGCTTTCTTT
D: TRBD1; J: TRBJ2-7; V: TRBV7-2; size: NA; CDR3: CASSLGQPPSYEQYF; DNA: TGTGCCAGCAGCTTGGGACAGCCGCCCTCCTACGAGCAGTACTTC
D: TRBD2; J: TRBJ2-5; V: TRBV14; size: NA; CDR3: CASSQGIGGGQETQYF; DNA: TGTGCCAGCAGCCAAGGGATCGGCGGGGGGCAAGAGACCCAGTACTTC
D: NA; J: TRBJ2-7; V: TRBV11-2; size: few; CDR3: CASSRVVGPYEQYF; DNA: TGTGCCAGCAGCAGAGTGGTAGGCCCCTACGAGCAGTACTTC
D: NA; J: TRBJ2-7; V: TRBV7-2; size: NA; CDR3: CASSLSPYLQQYF; DNA: TGTGCCAGCAGCTTATCCCCGTACCTCCAGCAGTACTTC
D: TRBD1; J: TRBJ1-4; V: TRBV5-6; size: NA; CDR3: CASSLGQGKGEKLFF; DNA: TGTGCCAGCAGCCTTGGACAGGGAAAGGGTGAAAAACTGTTTTTT
D: NA; J: TRBJ2-1; V: TRBV4-3; size: NA; CDR3: CASTENVRGAWNEQFF; DNA: TGCGCCAGCACCGAGAATGTGAGGGGGGCTTGGAATGAGCAGTTCTTC
D: TRBD1; J: TRBJ1-1; V: TRBV5-4; size: NA; CDR3: CASSLKGGDAFF; DNA: TGTGCCAGCAGCTTGAAAGGGGGCGATGCTTTCTTT
D: NA; J: TRBJ1-2; V: TRBV5-4; size: NA; CDR3: CASSLNGDYGYTF; DNA: TGTGCCAGCAGCTTGAACGGTGACTATGGCTACACCTTC
D: TRBD2; J: TRBJ2-7; V: TRBV7-9; size: NA; CDR3: CASSLGRGDSYEQYF; DNA: TGTGCCAGCAGCTTAGGGCGGGGGGATTCCTACGAGCAGTACTTC
D: TRBD2; J: TRBJ2-2; V: TRBV20-1; size: NA; CDR3: CSASGLAEPTGELFF; DNA: TGCAGTGCTAGTGGTCTAGCGGAGCCCACCGGGGAGCTGTTTTTT
D: NA; J: TRBJ1-1; V: TRBV19; size: NA; CDR3: CASSIVPPRNTEAFF; DNA: TGTGCCAGTAGTATAGTCCCCCCACGGAACACTGAAGCTTTCTTT
D: NA; J: TRBJ2-1; V: TRBV12-5; size: NA; CDR3: CASATGGGARGEQFF; DNA: TGTGCTAGTGCCACGGGCGGGGGCGCTCGCGGTGAGCAGTTCTTC
D: NA; J: TRBJ1-1; V: TRBV5-4; size: NA; CDR3: CASSMNTEAFF; DNA: TGTGCCAGCAGCATGAACACTGAAGCTTTCTTT